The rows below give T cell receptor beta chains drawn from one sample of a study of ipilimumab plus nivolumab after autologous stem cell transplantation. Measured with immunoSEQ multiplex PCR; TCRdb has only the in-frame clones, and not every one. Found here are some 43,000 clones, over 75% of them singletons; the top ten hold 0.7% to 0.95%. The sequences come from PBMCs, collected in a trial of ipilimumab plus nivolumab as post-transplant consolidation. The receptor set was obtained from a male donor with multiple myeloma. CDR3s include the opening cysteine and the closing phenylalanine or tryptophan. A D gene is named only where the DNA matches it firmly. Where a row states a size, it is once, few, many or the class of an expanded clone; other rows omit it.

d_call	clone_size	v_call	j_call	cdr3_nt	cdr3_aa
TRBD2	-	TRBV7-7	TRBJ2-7	TGTGCTAGCAGCCCTAGCGGGGCCTACGAGCAGTACTTC	CASSPSGAYEQYF
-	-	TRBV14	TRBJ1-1	TGTGCCAGCAGCGCCGGGACACTGAACACTGAAGCTTTCTTT	CASSAGTLNTEAFF
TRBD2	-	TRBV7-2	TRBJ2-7	TGTGCCAGCAGCCCAGATCCGGGACTACCAAAGTACGAGCAGTACTTC	CASSPDPGLPKYEQYF
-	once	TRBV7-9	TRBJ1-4	TGTGCCAGCAGCCTAACCGGGGGGGCGGCTAATGAAAAACTGTTTTTT	CASSLTGGAANEKLFF
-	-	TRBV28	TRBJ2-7	TGTGCCAGCAGTAGACCACAAGTGAACTCCTACGAGCAGTACTTC	CASSRPQVNSYEQYF
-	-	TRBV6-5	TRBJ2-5	TGTGCCAGCAGGGGAGGCTGGGGAGGACAAGAGACCCAGTACTTC	CASRGGWGGQETQYF
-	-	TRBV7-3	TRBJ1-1	TGTGCCAGCAGCTTAATCGGGGCAGATGAAGCTTTCTTT	CASSLIGADEAFF
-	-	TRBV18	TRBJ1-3	TGTGCCAGCTCACCTCGAGACAGAGGAAACACCATATATTTT	CASSPRDRGNTIYF
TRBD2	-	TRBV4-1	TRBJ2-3	TGCGCCAGCAGCCAAGATCAAAGCGGGGGATTCACAGATACGCAGTATTTT	CASSQDQSGGFTDTQYF
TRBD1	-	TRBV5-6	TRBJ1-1	TGTGCCAGCAGCAGGCCGGACAGGGGAAATGAAGCTTTCTTT	CASSRPDRGNEAFF
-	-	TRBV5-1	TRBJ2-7	TGCGCCAGCAGCTTGATAGGTTACGAGCAGTACTTC	CASSLIGYEQYF
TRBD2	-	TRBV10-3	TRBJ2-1	TGTGCCATCACCCAGGCTAGCGGGAGGGGGAATGAGCAGTTCTTC	CAITQASGRGNEQFF
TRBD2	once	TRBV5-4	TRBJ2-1	TGTGCCAGCGGGCTAGCGGGTCCTGATGAGCAGTTCTTC	CASGLAGPDEQFF
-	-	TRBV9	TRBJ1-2	TGTGCCAGCAGCGTAGCTCCGGGGATAGATAAGGGCTACACCTTC	CASSVAPGIDKGYTF
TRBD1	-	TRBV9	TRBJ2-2	TGTGCCAGCAGCGTAATAGTAACAGGGGGTCAGGCCGGGGAGCTGTTTTTT	CASSVIVTGGQAGELFF
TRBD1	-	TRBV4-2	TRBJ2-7	TGTGCCAGCAGCCAGGCCGCGGGGACAGGGGCAGCCTACGAGCAGTACTTC	CASSQAAGTGAAYEQYF
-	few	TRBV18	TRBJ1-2	TGTGCCAGCTCACCCGACCTTCGGGGGGTGGGCTATGGCTACACCTTC	CASSPDLRGVGYGYTF
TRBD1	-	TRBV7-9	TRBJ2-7	TGTGCCAGCAGCTTAGGGGACAGACTTTACGAGCAGTACTTC	CASSLGDRLYEQYF
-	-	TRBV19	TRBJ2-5	TGTGCCAGTAGTACCCCTACGCGCAGACCAGAGACCCAGTACTTC	CASSTPTRRPETQYF
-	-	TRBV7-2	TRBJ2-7	TGTGCCAGCAGCTTAGGGGGGCGCCACGAGCAGTACTTC	CASSLGGRHEQYF
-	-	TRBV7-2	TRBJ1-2	TGTGCCAGCAGCTCGCCCGATTATTGGACTTCTAACTATGGCTACACCTTC	CASSSPDYWTSNYGYTF
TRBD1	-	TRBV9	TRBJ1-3	TGTGCCAGCAGCGTGCTAGGACAGGGCCCCTCTGGAAACACCATATATTTT	CASSVLGQGPSGNTIYF
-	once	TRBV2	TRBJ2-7	TGTGCCACAGCAGGGGTTGGAACCTACGAGCAGTACTTC	CATAGVGTYEQYF
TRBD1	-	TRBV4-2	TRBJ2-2	TGTGCCAGCAGCCGTACAGGGGCTTCGAACACCGGGGAGCTGTTTTTT	CASSRTGASNTGELFF
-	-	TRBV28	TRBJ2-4	TGTGCCAGCTCCCAGGGGTACATTCAGTACTTC	CASSQGYIQYF
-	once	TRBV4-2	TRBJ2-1	TGTGCCAGCAGTCCCACTACCAATGAGCAGTTCTTC	CASSPTTNEQFF
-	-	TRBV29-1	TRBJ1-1	TGCAGCGTTGATAAGGGGCATAACACTGAAGCTTTCTTT	CSVDKGHNTEAFF
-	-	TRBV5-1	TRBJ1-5	TGCGCCAGCAGCTTGGGGCAGAATCAGCCCCAGCATTTT	CASSLGQNQPQHF
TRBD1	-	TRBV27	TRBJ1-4	TGTGCCAGCAGTCCTCGGTTTACAGGGGGGATTGAAAAACTGTTTTTT	CASSPRFTGGIEKLFF
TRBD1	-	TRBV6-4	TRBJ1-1	TGTGCCAGCAGTGACTCGACAGGGCGAGCTTTCTTT	CASSDSTGRAFF
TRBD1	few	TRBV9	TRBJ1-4	TGTGCCAGCAGCCAAGGACAGGGGGCAACTAATGAAAAACTGTTTTTT	CASSQGQGATNEKLFF
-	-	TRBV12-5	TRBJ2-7	TGTGCTAGTGGCCCGACCTACGAGCAGTACTTC	CASGPTYEQYF
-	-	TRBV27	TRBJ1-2	TGTGCCAGCAGTTCCACCCTCCCAGGGAGGAATGGCTACACCTTC	CASSSTLPGRNGYTF
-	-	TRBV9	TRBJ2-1	TGTGCCAGCAGTCAGGGCTACAATGAGCAGTTCTTC	CASSQGYNEQFF
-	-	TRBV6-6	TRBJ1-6	TGTGCCAGCAGTTACTCGGCCGGGTTGAATTCACCCCTCCACTTT	CASSYSAGLNSPLHF
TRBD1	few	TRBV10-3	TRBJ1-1	TGTGCCATCAAGCAGGGGGCTACTGAAGCTTTCTTT	CAIKQGATEAFF
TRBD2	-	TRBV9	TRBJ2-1	TGTGCCAGCAGCCTTCGGACTAGCGGGACGGAGGGTGAGCAGTTCTTC	CASSLRTSGTEGEQFF
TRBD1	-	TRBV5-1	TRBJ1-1	TGCGCCAGCAGCTTAGGGGGCAGGAGTTACACTGAAGCTTTCTTT	CASSLGGRSYTEAFF
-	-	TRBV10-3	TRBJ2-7	TGTGCCATCAGGGGGAGCAGAGGGGCTTACGAGCAGTACTTC	CAIRGSRGAYEQYF
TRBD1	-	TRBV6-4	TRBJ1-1	TGTGCCAGCAGTCGGGACAGCGGCCGGGAAGCTTTCTTT	CASSRDSGREAFF
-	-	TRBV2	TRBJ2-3	TGTGCCAGCAGTGAGTGGGGCCCGGACAAAACAGATACGCAGTATTTT	CASSEWGPDKTDTQYF
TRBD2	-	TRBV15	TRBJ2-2	TGTGCCACCAGCAGCGGGCTAGCGGGGAGGGAGCTGTTTTTT	CATSSGLAGRELFF
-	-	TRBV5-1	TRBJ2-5	TGCGCCAGCAGCTTGGAGAGGCGGGACGAGACCCAGTACTTC	CASSLERRDETQYF
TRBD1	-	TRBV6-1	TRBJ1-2	TGTGCCAGCAGTGAATTGCCAGGAGGGGGCTTTGGCTACACCTTC	CASSELPGGGFGYTF
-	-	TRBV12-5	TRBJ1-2	TGTGCTAGTGGTCCAAACCCCCTGGGATCCTATGGCTACACCTTC	CASGPNPLGSYGYTF
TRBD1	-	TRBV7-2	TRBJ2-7	TGTGCCAGCAGCTTATACGGACAGGGGGGCGACGAGCAGTACTTC	CASSLYGQGGDEQYF
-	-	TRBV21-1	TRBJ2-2	TGTGCCAGCAGCAAAAGCGGGGGGGCCACCGGGGAGCTGTTTTTT	CASSKSGGATGELFF
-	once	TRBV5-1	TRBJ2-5	TGCGCCAGCAGCCCATGGCAGGGAAGAGAGACCCAGTACTTC	CASSPWQGRETQYF
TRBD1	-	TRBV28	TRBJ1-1	TGTGCCAGCAGAACTACCAGGGGGGAAGCTTTCTTT	CASRTTRGEAFF
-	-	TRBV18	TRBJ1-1	TGTGCCAGCTCACCCGCGGAGGGATGGGCTGAAGCTTTCTTT	CASSPAEGWAEAFF
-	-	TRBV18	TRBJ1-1	TGTGCCAGCTCACAGGGGGTCGCCCCTGAAGCTTTCTTT	CASSQGVAPEAFF
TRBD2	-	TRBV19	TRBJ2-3	TGTGCCAGTAGTTTACGACTAGCGGGAGGCACAGATACGCAGTATTTT	CASSLRLAGGTDTQYF
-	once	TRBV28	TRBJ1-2	TGTGCCAGCAAAGAACAACCCGGGACTGATTATGGCTACACCTTC	CASKEQPGTDYGYTF
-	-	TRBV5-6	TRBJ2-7	TGTGCCAGCAGCTTGACCTACGAGCAGTACTTC	CASSLTYEQYF
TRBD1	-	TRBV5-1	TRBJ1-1	TGCGCCAGCAGCTCGGGACAGCGGGAAAACACTGAAGCTTTCTTT	CASSSGQRENTEAFF